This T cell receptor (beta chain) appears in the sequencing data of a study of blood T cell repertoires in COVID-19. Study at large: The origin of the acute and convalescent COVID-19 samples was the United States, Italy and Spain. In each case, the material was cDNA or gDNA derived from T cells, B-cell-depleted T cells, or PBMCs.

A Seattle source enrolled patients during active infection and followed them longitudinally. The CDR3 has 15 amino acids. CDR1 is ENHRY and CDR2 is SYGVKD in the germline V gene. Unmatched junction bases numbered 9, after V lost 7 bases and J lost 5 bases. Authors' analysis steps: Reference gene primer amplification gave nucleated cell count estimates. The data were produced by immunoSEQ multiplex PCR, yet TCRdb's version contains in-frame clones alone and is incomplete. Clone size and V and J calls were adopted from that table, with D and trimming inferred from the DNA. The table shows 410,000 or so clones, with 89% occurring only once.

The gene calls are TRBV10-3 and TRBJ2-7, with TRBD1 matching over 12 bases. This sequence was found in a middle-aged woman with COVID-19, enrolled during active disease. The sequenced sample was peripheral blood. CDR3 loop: CAINLSGTGGDEQYF. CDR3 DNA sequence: TGTGCCATCAACCTTTCCGGGACAGGGGGCGACGAGCAGTACTTC.